Below are 9 T cell receptor beta chains sequenced from a single sample in a study of vaccination and CD4 T cells after COVID-19. Scientists ran DNA taken from cultured CD4+ T cells through the Oncomine TCR Beta short-read assay for sequencing. A single record per CDR3 protein comes from TCRdb applying MiXCR to the PCR reads. Among approximately 15,000 distinct CDR3 sequences, about 35% were seen once, and the ten largest hold 13% to 15%. These TCRs' antigens remain unknown. Documented treatment: roughly 11-day PBMC culture with coronavirus spike peptide pools or control peptides (ViraFEST assay). Specimen: cultured CD4+ T cells from blood. The source is a human donor with COVID-19.

This chain joins TRBV19 and TRBJ1-2, with TRBD1 matching 8 bases. V lost 5 bases, J lost 3 bases, and 11 bases stayed unmatched. Germline V CDR1 and CDR2: LNHDA, SQIVND (reference sequence). The CDR3 sequence is 16 residues long. The CDR3 DNA reads as TGTGCCAGTAGTTTCCGCCGGGACAGGATAGACTATGGCTACACCTTC. Protein product: CASSFRRDRIDYGYTF.

This clonotype has more than one count but fewer than ten. The chain combines TRBV20-1 with TRBJ1-5; D perhaps matches TRBD1 (5 bases). The CDR3 runs 14 residues. Germline V gene lookup returns CDR1 DFQATT and CDR2 SNEGSKA (reference sequence). Trimming cost V 0 bases and J 5 bases, with 11 bases left between them. In DNA, the CDR3 is TGCAGTGCTAGAGATCGCAGGGAGGATCAGCCCCAGCATTTT. Amino acids: CSARDRREDQPQHF.

Only a few counts were recorded for this clonotype. The chain employs TRBV20-1 and TRBJ1-1, with 10 bases aligning to TRBD1. The CDR3 spans 13 residues. In germline, CDR1 is DFQATT, CDR2 SNEGSKA (reference sequence). The CDR3 spells CRGGTGVGTEAFF. DNA of the CDR3: TGCAGGGGGGGGACAGGGGTTGGCACTGAAGCTTTCTTT.

In DNA form, the CDR3 reads TGCAGTGCCCTAGCGCCACCTTACAATGAGCAGTTCTTC. Amino acid sequence: CSALAPPYNEQFF. The chain recombines TRBV20-1 with TRBJ2-1, with a possible D match to TRBD2 (6 bases). The germline V and J ends were trimmed by 6 bases and 4 bases, with 13 bases remaining between them. In germline, CDR1 is DFQATT, CDR2 SNEGSKA (reference sequence). The CDR3 length is 13 residues.

V usage is TRBV7-2 and J usage is TRBJ1-6; the match to TRBD1 covers 8 bases. The CDR3 length is 15 residues. V gave up 3 bases and J gave up 9 bases; unmatched junction bases: 7. Germline CDR1 reads SGHTA; CDR2 reads FQGNSA. The CDR3 DNA is TGTGCCAGCAGCTTTAAGGCCCAGGGGGCTTCACCCCTCCACTTT. Encoded protein: CASSFKAQGASPLHF.

The rearrangement links TRBV11-3 to TRBJ2-5; 8 bases are a match to TRBD2. From germline, CDR1 is SGHNT and CDR2 YENEEA. Trimming cost V 2 bases and J 4 bases; bases outside gene matches: 9. The CDR3 sequence is 16 residues long. The CDR3, as DNA: TGTGCCAGCAGCTTAACCGCCGGGACTAGAGGAGAGACCCAGTACTTC. It translates to CASSLTAGTRGETQYF.

The gene calls are TRBV6-2 or TRBV6-3 and TRBJ2-3, with TRBD2 identical over 8 bases. This CDR3 has 16 residues. Trimming at V came to 4 bases and at J to 0 bases, leaving 6 bases not matched to a gene. Looked up from germline, CDR1 is MNHEY and CDR2 is SVGEGT. DNA of the CDR3: TGTGCCAGCAGTTTTAGTCCTAGCGGGAGCACAGATACGCAGTATTTT. Translating it yields CASSFSPSGSTDTQYF.

This clonotype showed up just a few times. The chain carries TRBV5-1 and TRBJ2-7; possible D gene TRBD1, 5 bases. Trimming shortened V by 4 bases and J by 6 bases, and 17 bases separated the two germline ends. This CDR3 contains 14 residues. CDR1 SGHRS and CDR2 YFSETQ come from the germline V gene. This CDR3 reads CASSEGVRQGEQYF. The CDR3 DNA reads as TGCGCCAGCAGCGAAGGGGTCCGTCAGGGCGAGCAGTACTTC.

The chain has TRBV2 and TRBJ1-6; perhaps TRBD1 as D (6 bases). The CDR3 is 15 amino acids. The germline V gene encodes CDR1 SNHLY and CDR2 FYNNEI. V was shortened by 3 bases and J by 5 bases, with 11 bases between the two germline ends. CDR3 in DNA: TGTGCCAGCAGTGAGGGGGGGCCCCATAATTCACCCCTCCACTTT. Protein: CASSEGGPHNSPLHF.